Shown below are 19 T cell receptor beta chains from a single sample sequenced in a study of cytomegalovirus exposure and HLA in healthy donors. Primers: 60 Vbeta forward and 13 Jbeta reverse. Produced via immunoSEQ multiplex PCR; TCRdb's table is partial and in-frame only. Here the sample table reports about 110,000 clones. Sequencing was done on a sample of PBMCs. These receptors were collected from a man aged 18-30 years in good health and CMV-seronegative.

The V call is TRBV7-2, the J call TRBJ2-4; D perhaps matches TRBD1 (5 bases). Trimming left V 5 bases short and J 3 bases short, with 14 bases between. CDR3 size: 15 residues. Germline loops: CDR1 SGHTA, CDR2 FQGNSA. This chain's CDR3 is CASSPSGRGKNIQYF. In DNA, the CDR3 is TGTGCCAGCAGCCCTTCCGGAAGGGGCAAAAACATTCAGTACTTC.

The rearrangement joins TRBV11-3 to TRBJ2-7, with D possibly being TRBD1 (6 bases). V shed 3 bases and J shed 9 bases, with 18 bases lying between them. The CDR3 consists of 14 residues. The germline V gene encodes CDR1 SGHNT and CDR2 YENEEA. The CDR3 sequence: CASSLGQGPHGQYF. For the CDR3, the DNA is TGTGCCAGCAGCTTGGGGCAGGGGCCCCACGGGCAGTACTTC.

Here the CDR3 DNA reads TGTGCCAGCAGCTTAAGAGGAGGCGAAAAACTGTTTTTT. Translating gives CASSLRGGEKLFF. V gene TRBV7-9 combines with J gene TRBJ1-4, with D unclear. Deletions cut 2 bases from V and 8 bases from J, with 9 bases between. The CDR3 runs to 13 residues. Per the germline V gene, CDR1 is SEHNR and CDR2 is FQNEAQ (reference sequence).

The rearrangement links TRBV18 to TRBJ2-5, with 7 bases fitting TRBD1. The J call is uncertain, as TRBJ2-7 better fits the DNA end. The CDR3 runs to 14 residues. CDR1 KGHSH and CDR2 LQKENI come from the germline V gene. The CDR3 here is CASSLRDSGYEQYF. The CDR3 nucleotides read TGTGCCAGCTCACTCCGGGACAGTGGCTACGAGCAGTACTTC.

The chain joins TRBV14 to TRBJ2-1, with 8 bases lining up with TRBD2. The germline gives CDR1 SGHDN, CDR2 FVKESK. The CDR3 has 16 residues. Unmatched junction bases numbered 9, after V lost 1 base and J lost 7 bases. CDR3 DNA: TGTGCCAGCAGCCAAGGGGAAGCGGGAGTCAGAAATGAGCAGTTCTTC. Amino acid sequence: CASSQGEAGVRNEQFF.

The chain joins TRBV5-1 to TRBJ2-3; a weak D match, TRBD1 (5 bases). CDR3 length equals 16 residues. The germline gives CDR1 SGHRS, CDR2 YFSETQ. V was clipped by 1 base and J by 0 bases, with 12 bases between them. In nucleotides, the CDR3 is TGCGCCAGCAGCTTGAGACAGAGGCCTAGCACAGATACGCAGTATTTT. The encoded protein is CASSLRQRPSTDTQYF.

The V and J genes are TRBV6-1 and TRBJ2-7, with 8 bases aligning to TRBD1. Germline V lookup: CDR1 MNHNS, CDR2 SASEGT. V was pared by 2 bases and J by 3 bases, with 6 bases of the junction left unmatched. CDR3 length: 15 residues. The CDR3 protein is CASSEYGQGVYEQYF. The DNA for the CDR3 is TGTGCCAGCAGTGAATACGGACAGGGAGTCTACGAGCAGTACTTC.

V gene TRBV6-1 combines with J gene TRBJ2-1; 9 bases align to TRBD1. J was trimmed by 8 bases and V by 6 bases; bases with no gene match: 11. This CDR3 region has 15 residues. Per the germline V gene, CDR1 is MNHNS and CDR2 is SASEGT. DNA of the CDR3: TGTGCCAGCAGGAAAATGACAGGGGGGCGGGATGAGCAGTTCTTC. Translation gives CASRKMTGGRDEQFF.

The chain carries TRBV5-4 and TRBJ2-1, with D perhaps TRBD2 (5 bases). This CDR3 has 14 amino acids. V was pared by 7 bases and J by 1 base, with 12 bases between. The germline gives CDR1 SGHNT, CDR2 YYREEE (reference sequence). The CDR3 coding sequence is TGTGCCAGCTCCCAGGTAGCGTCCTACAATGAGCAGTTCTTC. Its protein is CASSQVASYNEQFF.

V usage is TRBV5-4 and J usage is TRBJ2-3; 11 bases are a match to TRBD1. Germline trimming cut 4 bases from V and 4 bases from J; bases unmatched to any gene: 2. Germline-derived CDR1 and CDR2 are SGHNT and YYREEE (reference sequence). This CDR3 comprises 14 residues. The CDR3 loop reads CASSRDRGADTQYF. CDR3 coding DNA: TGTGCCAGCAGCCGGGACAGGGGGGCAGATACGCAGTATTTT.

The J gene is TRBJ1-5, the V gene TRBV5-6; D remains ambiguous. In germline, CDR1 is SGHDT, CDR2 YYEEEE. Trimming stripped 1 base from V and 0 bases from J, with 17 bases between. This CDR3 contains 18 residues. The CDR3 protein is CASSLFPTAFGSNQPQHF. CDR3 DNA: TGTGCCAGCAGCTTGTTCCCTACAGCCTTTGGTAGCAATCAGCCCCAGCATTTT. Full variable domain (rest looked up from reference TRBV5-6 and TRBJ1-5): DAGVTQSPTHLIKTRGQQVTLRCSPKSGHDTVSWYQQALGQGPQFIFQYYEEEERQRGNFPDRFSGHQFPNYSSELNVNALLLGDSALYLCASSLFPTAFGSNQPQHFGDGTRLSIL.

Details on this clone: This specimen includes other DNA sequences encoding the same CDR3. This chain connects TRBV6-1 to TRBJ1-5; D remains unclear. In germline, CDR1 is MNHNS, CDR2 SASEGT. The CDR3 runs to 14 residues. The ends were cut back, 2 bases at V and 2 bases at J, with 7 bases in the middle. In nucleotides, the CDR3 is TGTGCCAGCAGTGAAAGCGGAGGCAATCAGCCCCAGCATTTT. It is translated as CASSESGGNQPQHF.

V gene TRBV4-1 combines with J gene TRBJ2-7; 11 bases match TRBD1. Unmatched junction bases numbered 3, after V lost 2 bases and J lost 0 bases. This CDR3 contains 16 residues. Germline CDR1 reads MGHRA; CDR2 reads YSYEKL. CDR3 sequence (DNA): TGCGCCAGCAGCCAACCCGGACAGGGGGCCTCCTACGAGCAGTACTTC. Translating it yields CASSQPGQGASYEQYF.

V and J are TRBV7-3 and TRBJ2-7, with D perhaps TRBD1 (6 bases). Deletions cut 5 bases from V and 3 bases from J, with 14 bases between. Looked up from germline, CDR1 is SGHTA and CDR2 is FQGTGA. CDR3 size: 14 residues. CDR3 nucleotide sequence: TGTGCCAGCAGCGAGGGGGTAGGTTTCTACGAGCAGTACTTC. As protein: CASSEGVGFYEQYF.

The rearrangement joins TRBV4-1 to TRBJ1-1; D gene ambiguous. CDR1 and CDR2 from the germline V gene are MGHRA and YSYEKL. The CDR3 contains 14 residues. The V and J ends lost 0 bases and 3 bases respectively, with 8 bases between them. Written as DNA, the CDR3 is TGCGCCAGCAGCCAAGATTGGGGAGACACTGAAGCTTTCTTT. It encodes CASSQDWGDTEAFF.

The chain is built from TRBV7-3 and TRBJ2-6; D is perhaps TRBD1 (6 bases). Trimming removed 4 bases from V and 0 bases from J, with 16 bases in between. Germline V gene sequence: CDR1 SGHTA, CDR2 FQGTGA. The CDR3 spans 18 residues. In DNA, the CDR3 is TGTGCCAGCAGCTCCTCGGGACATAAGAGCTCTGGGGCCAACGTCCTGACTTTC. Its protein is CASSSSGHKSSGANVLTF. The whole variable domain, filled in from reference TRBV7-3 and TRBJ2-6, reads GAGVSQTPSNKVTEKGKYVELRCDPISGHTALYWYRQSLGQGPEFLIYFQGTGAADDSGLPNDRFFAVRPEGSVSTLKIQRTERGDSAVYLCASSSSGHKSSGANVLTFGAGSRLTVL.

The CDR3 DNA follows: TGTGCCAGCAGCCCCTGGGCGGGACTAGCGACCTACAATGAGCAGTTCTTC. It is translated as CASSPWAGLATYNEQFF. The J gene is TRBJ2-1, the V gene TRBV4-2, with TRBD2 matching over 10 bases. Germline V lookup: CDR1 LGHNA, CDR2 YNFKEQ. With V trimmed by 4 bases and J by 2 bases, 8 bases remained unmatched. The CDR3 is 17 amino acids.

The J gene is TRBJ1-2, the V gene TRBV6-5, with a tentative D call TRBD1 (6 bases). Germline V lookup: CDR1 MNHEY, CDR2 SVGAGI. Trimming removed 8 bases from V and 3 bases from J, with 13 bases in between. The CDR3 covers 13 residues. The CDR3 loop reads CASQGRIDYGYTF. CDR3 sequence (DNA): TGTGCCAGCCAGGGGCGGATCGACTATGGCTACACCTTC.

This chain joins TRBV28 and TRBJ2-4; 7 bases match TRBD2. CDR3 length: 15 residues. Germline V gene lookup returns CDR1 MDHEN and CDR2 SYDVKM. With V trimmed by 3 bases and J by 5 bases, 7 bases remained unmatched. This chain's CDR3 is CASSFGRGRQNIQYF. DNA of the CDR3: TGTGCCAGCAGTTTTGGGAGGGGCCGCCAAAACATTCAGTACTTC.